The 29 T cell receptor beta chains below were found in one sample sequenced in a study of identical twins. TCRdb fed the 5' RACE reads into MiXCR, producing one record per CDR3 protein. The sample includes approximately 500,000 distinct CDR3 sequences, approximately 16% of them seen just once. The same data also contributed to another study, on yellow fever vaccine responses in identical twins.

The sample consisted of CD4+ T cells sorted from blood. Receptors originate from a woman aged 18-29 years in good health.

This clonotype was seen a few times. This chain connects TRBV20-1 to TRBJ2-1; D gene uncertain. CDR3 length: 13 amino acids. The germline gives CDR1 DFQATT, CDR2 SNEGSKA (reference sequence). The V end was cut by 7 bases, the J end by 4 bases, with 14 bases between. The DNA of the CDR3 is TGCAGTGTTCATTCGGTACTGTACAATGAGCAGTTCTTC. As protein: CSVHSVLYNEQFF.

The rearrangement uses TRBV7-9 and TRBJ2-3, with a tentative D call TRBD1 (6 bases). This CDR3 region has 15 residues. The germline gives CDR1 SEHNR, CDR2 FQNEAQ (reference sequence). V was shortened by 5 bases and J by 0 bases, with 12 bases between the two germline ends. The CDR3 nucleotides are TGTGCCAGCAGCAACGGACAGTCTAGCACAGATACGCAGTATTTT. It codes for CASSNGQSSTDTQYF.

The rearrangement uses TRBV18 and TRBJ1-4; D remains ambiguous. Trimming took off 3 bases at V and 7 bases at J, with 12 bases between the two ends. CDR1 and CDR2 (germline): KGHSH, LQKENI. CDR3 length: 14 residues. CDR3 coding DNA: TGTGCCAGCTCACCCGGGGATATGCCTGAAAAACTGTTTTTT. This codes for CASSPGDMPEKLFF.

The CDR3 DNA follows: TGTGCCAGCAGCCAAATCTTGGCCACCGGGGAGCTGTTTTTT. It is translated as CASSQILATGELFF. This chain joins TRBV14 and TRBJ2-2, with no clear D. CDR3 length equals 14 residues. Per the germline V gene, CDR1 is SGHDN and CDR2 is FVKESK. V lost 2 bases and J lost 4, with 8 bases in between.

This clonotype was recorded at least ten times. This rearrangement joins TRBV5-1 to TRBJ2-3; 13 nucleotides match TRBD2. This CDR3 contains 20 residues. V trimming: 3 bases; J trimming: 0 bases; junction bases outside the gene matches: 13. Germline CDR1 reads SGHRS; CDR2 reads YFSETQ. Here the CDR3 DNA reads TGCGCCAGCAGCTCCCCCCTACTAGCGGGGGGGATCTTTAGCACAGATACGCAGTATTTT. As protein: CASSSPLLAGGIFSTDTQYF.

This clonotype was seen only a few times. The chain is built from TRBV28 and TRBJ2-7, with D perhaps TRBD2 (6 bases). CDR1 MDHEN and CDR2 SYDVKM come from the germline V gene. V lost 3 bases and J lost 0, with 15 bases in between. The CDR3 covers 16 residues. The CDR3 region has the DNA TGTGCCAGCAGTTTGGCGGCAGGGCGGGGCTCCTACGAGCAGTACTTC. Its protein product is CASSLAAGRGSYEQYF.

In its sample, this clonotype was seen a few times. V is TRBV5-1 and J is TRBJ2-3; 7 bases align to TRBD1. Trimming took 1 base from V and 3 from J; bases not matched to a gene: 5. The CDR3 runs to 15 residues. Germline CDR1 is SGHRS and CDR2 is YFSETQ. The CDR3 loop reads CASSLWGQTTDTQYF. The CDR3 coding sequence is TGCGCCAGCAGCTTGTGGGGACAGACTACAGATACGCAGTATTTT.

CDR3 sequence reads: CATPRDRVWGGYTF. In DNA, the CDR3 is TGTGCCACCCCTAGGGACAGGGTTTGGGGTGGCTACACCTTC. The V gene is TRBV27, the J gene TRBJ1-2; 9 nucleotides align to TRBD1. The J segment lost 7 bases and the V segment lost 10 bases, leaving 13 bases of the junction unmatched. The CDR3 has 14 amino acids. Germline V CDR1 and CDR2: MNHEY, SMNVEV (reference sequence).

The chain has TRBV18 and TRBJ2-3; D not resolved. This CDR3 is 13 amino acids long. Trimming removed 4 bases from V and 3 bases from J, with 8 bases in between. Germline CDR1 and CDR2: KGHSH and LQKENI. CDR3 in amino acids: CASSQQATDTQYF. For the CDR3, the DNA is TGTGCCAGCTCACAACAAGCGACAGATACGCAGTATTTT.

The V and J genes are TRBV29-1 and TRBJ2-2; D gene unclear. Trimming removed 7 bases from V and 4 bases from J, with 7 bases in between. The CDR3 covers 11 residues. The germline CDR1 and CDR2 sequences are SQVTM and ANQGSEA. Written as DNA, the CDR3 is TGCAGCGCCCTGGGCACCGGGGAGCTGTTTTTT. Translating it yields CSALGTGELFF.

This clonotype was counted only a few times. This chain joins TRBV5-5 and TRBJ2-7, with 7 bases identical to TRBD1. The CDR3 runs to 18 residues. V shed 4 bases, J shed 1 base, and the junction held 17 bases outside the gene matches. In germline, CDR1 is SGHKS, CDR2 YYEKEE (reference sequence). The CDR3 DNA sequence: TGTGCCAGCAGCAAGGACAGGAAGGACCTAGCCTGGTCCTACGAGCAGTACTTC. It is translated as CASSKDRKDLAWSYEQYF.

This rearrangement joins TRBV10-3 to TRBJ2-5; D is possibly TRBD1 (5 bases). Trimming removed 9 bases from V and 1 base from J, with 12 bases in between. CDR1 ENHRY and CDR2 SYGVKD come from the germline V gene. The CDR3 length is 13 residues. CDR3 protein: CAIQDTRQETQYF. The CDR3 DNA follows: TGTGCCATACAGGATACCCGCCAAGAGACCCAGTACTTC.

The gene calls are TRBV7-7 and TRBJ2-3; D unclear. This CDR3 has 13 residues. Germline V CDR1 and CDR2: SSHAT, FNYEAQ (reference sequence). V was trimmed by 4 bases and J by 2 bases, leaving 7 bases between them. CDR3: CASSSSPTDTQYF. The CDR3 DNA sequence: TGTGCCAGCAGCTCTTCCCCCACAGATACGCAGTATTTT.

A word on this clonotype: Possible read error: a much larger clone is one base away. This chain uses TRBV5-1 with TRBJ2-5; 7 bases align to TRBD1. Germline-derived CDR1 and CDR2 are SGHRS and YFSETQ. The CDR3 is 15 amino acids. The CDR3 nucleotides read TGCGCCACCAGCCTAACAGGGGAGATCCAAGAGACCCAGTACTTC. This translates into CATSLTGEIQETQYF.

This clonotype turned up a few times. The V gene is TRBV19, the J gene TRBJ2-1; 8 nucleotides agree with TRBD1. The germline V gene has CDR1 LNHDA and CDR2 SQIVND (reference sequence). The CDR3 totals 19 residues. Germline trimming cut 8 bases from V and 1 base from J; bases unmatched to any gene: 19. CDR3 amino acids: CASAGILGQAGGSYNEQFF. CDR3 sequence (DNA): TGTGCCAGTGCCGGCATTCTGGGACAGGCTGGGGGGTCCTACAATGAGCAGTTCTTC.

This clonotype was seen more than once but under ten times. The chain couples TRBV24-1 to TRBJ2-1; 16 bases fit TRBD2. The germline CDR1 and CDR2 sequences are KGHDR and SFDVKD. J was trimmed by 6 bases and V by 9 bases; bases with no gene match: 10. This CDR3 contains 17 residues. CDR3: CATGLGTSGGAANEQFF. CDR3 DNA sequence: TGTGCCACCGGCCTCGGGACTAGCGGGGGGGCCGCCAATGAGCAGTTCTTC.

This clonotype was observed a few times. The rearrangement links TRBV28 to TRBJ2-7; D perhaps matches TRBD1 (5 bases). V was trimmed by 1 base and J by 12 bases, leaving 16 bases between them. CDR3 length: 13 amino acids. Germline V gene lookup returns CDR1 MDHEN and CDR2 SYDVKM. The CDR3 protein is CASSLFGRDGPYF. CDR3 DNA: TGTGCCAGCAGTTTATTTGGCAGGGATGGCCCGTACTTC.

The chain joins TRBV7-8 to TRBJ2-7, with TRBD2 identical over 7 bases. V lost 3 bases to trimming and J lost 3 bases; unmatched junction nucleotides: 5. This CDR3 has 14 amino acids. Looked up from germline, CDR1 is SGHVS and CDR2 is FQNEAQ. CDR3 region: CASSLAGDFYEQYV. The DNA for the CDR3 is TGTGCCAGCAGCTTGGCGGGGGATTTCTACGAGCAGTACGTC.

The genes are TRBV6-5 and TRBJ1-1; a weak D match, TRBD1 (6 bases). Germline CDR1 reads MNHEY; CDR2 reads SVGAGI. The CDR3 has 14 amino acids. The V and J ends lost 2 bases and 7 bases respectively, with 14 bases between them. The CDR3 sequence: CASSYNPDRFEAFF. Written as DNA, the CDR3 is TGTGCCAGCAGTTACAACCCCGACAGGTTTGAAGCTTTCTTT.

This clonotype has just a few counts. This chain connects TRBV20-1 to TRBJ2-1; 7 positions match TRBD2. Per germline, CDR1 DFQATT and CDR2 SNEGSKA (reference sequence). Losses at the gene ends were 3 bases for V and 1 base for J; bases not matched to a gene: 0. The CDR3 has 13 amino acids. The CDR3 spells CSARGLSYNEQFF. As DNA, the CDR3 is TGCAGTGCTAGGGGACTATCCTACAATGAGCAGTTCTTC.

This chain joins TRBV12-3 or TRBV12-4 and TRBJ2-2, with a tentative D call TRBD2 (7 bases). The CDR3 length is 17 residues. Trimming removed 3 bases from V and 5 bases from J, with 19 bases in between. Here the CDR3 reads CASSFGRNRVGTGELFF. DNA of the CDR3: TGTGCCAGCAGTTTCGGGAGGAACAGGGTCGGAACCGGGGAGCTGTTTTTT.

The CDR3 sequence: CSAIRGAADTQYF. The CDR3 DNA is TGCAGTGCTATTAGGGGTGCCGCAGATACGCAGTATTTT. The V call is TRBV20-1, the J call TRBJ2-3; D possibly corresponds to TRBD1 (5 bases). Germline loops: CDR1 DFQATT, CDR2 SNEGSKA (reference sequence). The V gene lost 4 bases and the J gene lost 4 bases, with 12 bases spanning the gap. The length of the CDR3 is 13 residues.

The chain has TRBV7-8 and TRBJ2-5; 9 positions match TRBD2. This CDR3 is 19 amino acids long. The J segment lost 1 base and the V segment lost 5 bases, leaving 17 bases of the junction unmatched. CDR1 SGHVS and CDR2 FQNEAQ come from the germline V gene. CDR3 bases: TGTGCCAGCAGCCCCCTGCGGCTAGCGGGAACCCACGGCCAAGAGACCCAGTACTTC. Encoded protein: CASSPLRLAGTHGQETQYF.

The CDR3 DNA is TGTGCCAGCAGCTCCCCGGGAGACGCGAACTACGAGCAGTACTTC. This gives the protein CASSSPGDANYEQYF. This chain joins TRBV12-3 or TRBV12-4 and TRBJ2-7, with TRBD2 as a possible D gene (6 bases). The CDR3 has 15 residues. V lost 6 bases to trimming and J lost 3 bases, with 18 bases between them.

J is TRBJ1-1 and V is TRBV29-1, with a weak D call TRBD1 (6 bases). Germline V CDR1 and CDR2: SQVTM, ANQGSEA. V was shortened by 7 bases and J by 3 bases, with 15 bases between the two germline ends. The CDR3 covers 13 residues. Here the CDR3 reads CSGTGRGDTEAFF. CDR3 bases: TGCAGCGGAACAGGGAGAGGGGACACTGAAGCTTTCTTT.

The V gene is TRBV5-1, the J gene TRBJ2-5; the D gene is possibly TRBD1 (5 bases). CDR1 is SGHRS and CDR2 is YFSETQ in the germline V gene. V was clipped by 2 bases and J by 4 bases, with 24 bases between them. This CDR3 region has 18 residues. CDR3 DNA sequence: TGCGCCAGCAGCTTAACAACAATAAGGGGTGACAGTGCAGAGACCCAGTACTTC. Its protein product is CASSLTTIRGDSAETQYF.

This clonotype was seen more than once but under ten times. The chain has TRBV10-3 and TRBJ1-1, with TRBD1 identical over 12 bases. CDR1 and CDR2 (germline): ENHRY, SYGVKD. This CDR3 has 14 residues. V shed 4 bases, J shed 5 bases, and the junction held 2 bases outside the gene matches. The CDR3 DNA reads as TGTGCCATCAGTGCGGGACAGGGGGCGACTGAAGCTTTCTTT. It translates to CAISAGQGATEAFF.

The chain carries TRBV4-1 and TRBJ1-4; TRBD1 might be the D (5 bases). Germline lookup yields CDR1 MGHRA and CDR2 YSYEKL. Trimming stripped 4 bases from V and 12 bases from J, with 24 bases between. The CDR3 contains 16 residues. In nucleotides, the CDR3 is TGCGCCAGCAGCCCGGGTAGGCCAGGGCAAACCACAGAACTGTTTTTT. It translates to CASSPGRPGQTTELFF.

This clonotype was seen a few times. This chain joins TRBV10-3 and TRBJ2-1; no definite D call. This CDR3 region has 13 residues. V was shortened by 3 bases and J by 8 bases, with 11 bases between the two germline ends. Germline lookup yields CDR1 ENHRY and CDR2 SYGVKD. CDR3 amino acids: CAISDSRVDEQFF. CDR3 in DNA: TGTGCCATCAGTGACTCCCGGGTGGATGAGCAGTTCTTC.